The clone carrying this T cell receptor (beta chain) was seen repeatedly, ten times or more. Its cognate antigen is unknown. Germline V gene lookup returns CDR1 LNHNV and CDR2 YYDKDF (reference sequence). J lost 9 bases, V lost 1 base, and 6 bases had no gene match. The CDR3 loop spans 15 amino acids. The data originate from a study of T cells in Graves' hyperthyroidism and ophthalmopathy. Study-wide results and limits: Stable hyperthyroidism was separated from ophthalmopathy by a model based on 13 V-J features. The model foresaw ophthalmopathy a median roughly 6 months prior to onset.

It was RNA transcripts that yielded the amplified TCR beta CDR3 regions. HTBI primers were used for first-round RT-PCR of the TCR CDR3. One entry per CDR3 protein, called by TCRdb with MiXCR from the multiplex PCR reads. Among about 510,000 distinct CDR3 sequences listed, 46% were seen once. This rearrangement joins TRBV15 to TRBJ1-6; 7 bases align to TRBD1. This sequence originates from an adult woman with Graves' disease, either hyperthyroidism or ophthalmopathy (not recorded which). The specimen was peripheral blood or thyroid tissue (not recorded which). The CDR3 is CATSRARQGGSPLHF. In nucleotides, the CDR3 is TGTGCCACCAGCAGAGCCCGACAGGGCGGTTCACCCCTCCACTTT.